This TCR beta chain is drawn from a study of beta chain features in type 1 diabetes. Study-wide points: People with Type 1 diabetes carried modestly yet significantly shorter TCRB CDR3s in all four CD4+ subsets.

Deletions cut 4 bases from V and 0 bases from J, with 13 bases between. CDR3 length equals 15 residues. Germline CDR1 reads MGHRA; CDR2 reads YSYEKL. In regard to this clone: Its antigen is not known.

The sequenced template was cDNA made from the entire isolated RNA. The assay was immunoSEQ multiplex PCR, and TCRdb's table has in-frame clones only and misses some. The repertoire holds more than 250,000 clones, with approximately 24% as singletons. J is TRBJ2-7 and V is TRBV4-1; possibly TRBD2 for D (6 bases). Material for sequencing was naive CD4+ T cells from blood. The source of this sequence is a woman in her 30s with type 1 diabetes. The CDR3 here is CASSRRLEVSYEQYF. CDR3 nucleotides: TGCGCCAGCAGCCGAAGACTAGAGGTCTCCTACGAGCAGTACTTC.